This T cell receptor beta chain was identified during a study of T-cell memory formation after mild COVID-19 (dated by TCRdb to about 2021). In terms of the full investigation: TCR sequence clusters from the two donors were found to be largely donor specific. Two young, previously healthy adult volunteers made up the cohort, one male and one female. In two donors, T-cell clones that expanded and contracted after mild COVID-19 were followed by sequencing TCRalpha and TCRbeta repertoires longitudinally. Broader findings and caveats from the paper: Some responding clones were found in pre-infection memory, which suggests that pre-existing cross-reactive memory T cells took part in the SARS-CoV-2 response. Contracting CD4+ clones were located mainly in the CM and EM memory subsets, whereas CD8+ clones were found to be enriched in EMRA. SARS-CoV-2 specificity of the second-wave clones peaking on day 37 was not confirmed. Clones that contracted from day 15 to 85 showed balanced CD4/CD8 phenotypes, whereas a second wave of clones that expanded from day 15 to 37 leaned towards CD4+. Only a couple of mild cases were covered by the study, and larger cohorts that include severe cases with pre-infection samples were considered necessary.

This clonotype was counted between two and nine times. Its antigen is unknown. Base qualities are missing; no much larger clone stands one base away. Ficoll-Paque density gradient centrifugation was used to isolate PBMCs. Reads for this sample came from an Illumina NovaSeq 6000. cDNA libraries for TCRalpha and TCRbeta were prepared by 5'RACE using constant-segment primers, with sample barcodes and unique molecular identifiers added. RNA was extracted from every sample with Trizol reagent. The libraries were amplified in two PCR steps, and the second step added a second sample barcode and Illumina TruSeq adapters. Libraries were sequenced on an Illumina NovaSeq with 2 x 150 bp paired-end reads. Processing in the source paper ran as follows. Reads were demultiplexed and collapsed into UMI-guided consensus sequences with migec v1.2.7. Using mixcr v2.1.11, UMI consensuses were aligned to TRA and TRB V and J templates and then assembled into clonotypes. A clonotype was counted as expanded or contracted only when both edgeR and NoisET called the clonotype significant, with the noise models trained on biological replicates. edgeR calls used a false discovery rate-adjusted p below 0.01 and a log2 fold-change threshold of 1. As an exploratory analysis of dynamics, PCA with hierarchical clustering was applied to max-normalized trajectories of the 1000 most abundant clonotypes. Separately sequenced CD4+ and CD8+ repertoires were used to assign a CD4 or CD8 phenotype to each responding clone. TCRdb reprocessing: public reads trimmed at Q25 with fastp, clones called with MiXCR, in-frame beta chains kept. One record per CDR3 amino acid sequence lists the most common genes and DNA. TCRdb's processing, not the study's, gives the V and J calls here. The sample table shows a few hundred thousand distinct CDR3 sequences, and around 25% are seen once. Around 10% of the sample goes to the ten largest clones.

There are 14 amino acids in the CDR3, from cysteine to phenylalanine inclusive. Only the CDR3 DNA stays, 42 bases, in frame from base 1. According to the germline V gene (reference sequence), CDR1 reads LNHNV and CDR2 reads YYDKDF. V lost 1 base and J lost 5 bases; the stretch between them is 9 bases long. The rearrangement combines TRBV15 with TRBJ2-4, with the D gene not clear enough to name. The clonotype was recovered from an adult woman who had mild COVID-19 (a few samples of this study predate the infection). The sample titles of this study are shuffled in the database, so cell type and time point are left out; the donor was told from shared clones. Sequenced: PBMCs or a T cell subset sorted from them (not recorded which). Read as DNA, the sequence is TGTGCCACCAGCAGAGGACATGACGAAAACATTCAGTACTTC. The resulting protein is CATSRGHDENIQYF. Here the CDR3 is joined to the reference TRBV15 and TRBJ2-4 genes, and the full variable domain is: DAMVIQNPRYQVTQFGKPVTLSCSQTLNHNVMYWYQQKSSQAPKLLFHYYDKDFNNEADTPDNFQSRRPNTSFCFLDIRSPGLGDTAMYLCATSRGHDENIQYFGAGTRLSVL.